These 30 T cell receptor beta chains were sequenced from one sample in a study of tumor-infiltrating lymphocytes in oesophageal squamous cell carcinoma (TCRdb year 2016). The library was produced with PCR. Data came from an Illumina HiSeq 2000. Using fastp trimming at Q25 and MiXCR clonotype assembly, TCRdb reanalyzed the public sequencing data and kept in-frame beta chains. Each entry merges the rows of one CDR3 protein and shows their most common DNA and genes. The sample has 20,000 or so distinct CDR3 sequences on record, around 34% of them singletons. Over 15% of the sample lies in the top ten. The sample was esophageal tumor tissue. These receptors were obtained from a female donor with esophageal squamous cell carcinoma.

This chain uses TRBV7-3 with TRBJ2-5, with D possibly matching TRBD1 (6 bases). V dropped 4 bases and J dropped 1 base, with 13 bases sitting between them. The CDR3 sequence is 15 residues long. In germline, CDR1 is SGHTA, CDR2 FQGTGA. CDR3 protein: CASSSTRGAQETQYF. DNA for the CDR3: TGTGCCAGCAGCTCAACCAGGGGAGCCCAAGAGACCCAGTACTTC.

This clonotype was detected many times. J is TRBJ2-5 and V is TRBV6-1; TRBD1 might be the D (6 bases). This CDR3 has 13 amino acids. V was trimmed by 5 bases and J by 3 bases, leaving 10 bases between them. The germline CDR1 and CDR2 sequences are MNHNS and SASEGT. This CDR3 is CASSSTGKETQYF. The CDR3 DNA follows: TGTGCCAGCAGTTCTACAGGGAAAGAGACCCAGTACTTC.

Relative to its sample, this clonotype is medium-sized. The chain recombines TRBV24-1 with TRBJ2-1; either TRBD1 or TRBD2 may fit D (6 bases each). With 5 bases removed from V and 4 bases from J, the gap between germline ends came to 20 bases. The CDR3 runs to 17 residues. Germline lookup yields CDR1 KGHDR and CDR2 SFDVKD. CDR3 amino acids: CATSGSGGGRGYNEQFF. In DNA, the CDR3 is TGTGCCACCAGTGGAAGCGGAGGGGGACGCGGGTACAATGAGCAGTTCTTC.

Many counts were recorded for this clonotype. This sequence joins TRBV12-3 or TRBV12-4 and TRBJ1-4, with 8 bases lining up with TRBD1. The CDR3 contains 14 residues. V dropped 4 bases and J dropped 7; count of bases not matched to a gene: 5. CDR3 DNA sequence: TGTGCCAGCAGTTACGGACAGGGACGTGAAAAACTGTTTTTT. Its protein product is CASSYGQGREKLFF.

A remark on this clonotype: No conserved phenylalanine or tryptophan ends this CDR3, so it is likely a read error. No DNA is shown, since the ends of the CDR3 on it are uncertain; the CDR3 is the one TCRdb lists. The CDR3 loop reads CASSTRLS. The chain combines TRBV7-9 with TRBJ2-5. Germline CDR1 and CDR2: SEHNR and FQNEAQ (reference sequence). With termini counted, the CDR3 has 8 amino acids.

This clonotype has a count of ten or more. The J gene is TRBJ2-2, the V gene TRBV6-1; 10 positions agree with TRBD1. Trimming removed 1 base from V and 6 bases from J; junction bases left unmatched: 2. Germline loops: CDR1 MNHNS, CDR2 SASEGT. CDR3 length: 15 residues. The CDR3 here is CASSEGTGGSGELFF. CDR3 nucleotides: TGTGCCAGCAGTGAAGGGACAGGGGGTTCCGGGGAGCTGTTTTTT.

With regard to this clonotype: The missing conserved phenylalanine or tryptophan at the end of this CDR3 makes a read error likely. The DNA is omitted, as the CDR3 cannot be located on it reliably, and the CDR3 follows TCRdb's listing. The chain employs TRBV6-1 and TRBJ2-1; the table's TRBD2 call for D was not verified on the DNA. Germline CDR1 is MNHNS and CDR2 is SASEGT. The CDR3 numbers 15 amino acids, ends counted. The chain's CDR3 is CASSEARQSGYTFGS.

This clonotype was detected ten times or more. V usage is TRBV7-6 and J usage is TRBJ2-4, with 7 bases aligning to TRBD1. Germline V CDR1 and CDR2: SGHVS, FNYEAQ. J lost 13 bases, V lost 0 bases, and 9 bases had no gene match. This CDR3 region has 14 residues. The CDR3 DNA sequence: TGTGCCAGCAGCTTAGCGTCCCGGACAGGCCCCCAGTACTTC. The encoded protein is CASSLASRTGPQYF.

This clonotype has only a few counts. The gene calls are TRBV18 and TRBJ2-4; 9 nucleotides match TRBD1. The tail of the sequence fits TRBJ2-7 better, so the J call may be wrong. CDR1 and CDR2 (germline): KGHSH, LQKENI. The CDR3 loop spans 15 amino acids. CDR3 sequence: CASSLVGQGDYEQYF. Written as DNA, the CDR3 is TGTGCCAGCTCACTCGTGGGACAGGGAGACTACGAGCAGTACTTC.

This clonotype was observed many times. With a much larger clone just one base away, this may be a read error. The chain is built from TRBV7-2 and TRBJ2-1; 10 bases are shared with TRBD2. The DNA end is a closer match to TRBJ2-7, so the J assignment may be wrong. This CDR3 has 19 amino acids. CDR1 and CDR2 (germline): SGHTA, FQGNSA. The CDR3 DNA follows: TGTGCCAGCAGCCATCCCCGTTCTAGCGGGAGTGATTCCTACAATGAGCAGTACTTC. Residues: CASSHPRSSGSDSYNEQYF.

This clonotype was recorded at least ten times. The junction departs from the called germline gene at one end, perhaps through a read error. The chain recombines TRBV6-1 with TRBJ1-5; D not certain. The CDR3 consists of 16 residues. CDR1 MNHNS and CDR2 SASEGT come from the germline V gene. DNA of the CDR3: TGTGCCAGCAGTGAAGCGACCCGCCTAGGCAATCGGCCCCAGCATTTT. It specifies CASSEATRLGNRPQHF.

A note on this clonotype: Without the conserved terminal phenylalanine or tryptophan, this CDR3 likely stems from a read error. The limits of the CDR3 on the DNA are not certain, so only TCRdb's listed CDR3 is given. V gene TRBV7-9 combines with J gene TRBJ1-1. Termini included, the CDR3 measures 16 amino acids. The germline V gene encodes CDR1 SEHNR and CDR2 FQNEAQ (reference sequence). CDR3 region: CASSSGLAADTQYFGQ.

The CDR3 is CASSPDPRPPYNEQFF. The DNA of the CDR3 is TGTGCCAGCAGCCCGGACCCGAGACCCCCCTACAATGAGCAGTTCTTC. This chain uses TRBV4-2 with TRBJ2-5, with D unresolved. The J call may be incorrect, as the DNA end agrees better with TRBJ2-1. This CDR3 has 16 amino acids. Looked up from germline, CDR1 is LGHNA and CDR2 is YNFKEQ.

This clonotype showed up many times. The chain has TRBV28 and TRBJ2-5; TRBD1 agrees at 7 bases. The germline gives CDR1 MDHEN, CDR2 SYDVKM. The junction had 4 bases not matched to a gene; V was cut back by 2 bases and J by 4 bases. This CDR3 is 14 amino acids long. The CDR3 loop is CASSLESGGETQYF. The DNA for the CDR3 is TGTGCCAGCAGTTTAGAGTCAGGGGGAGAGACCCAGTACTTC.

This clonotype has ten or more counts. A much larger clone is a single base away; this may be a read error. V and J are TRBV24-1 and TRBJ2-7; possible D gene TRBD2, 5 bases. The CDR3 spans 15 residues. CDR1 KGHDR and CDR2 SFDVKD come from the germline V gene. The V end was cut by 9 bases, the J end by 7 bases, with 24 bases between. CDR3 in DNA: TGTGCCACCGTCGGGCCAAGCGGTGTTGGCGATGAGCAGTACTTC. It is translated as CATVGPSGVGDEQYF.

This clonotype occurred once. At one of its ends the junction is not consistent with the germline gene, which may arise from a read error. The chain carries TRBV20-1 and TRBJ2-3, with 11 bases that match TRBD2. The J call may be wrong; the DNA end is better matched by TRBJ2-7. CDR3 length equals 15 residues. Germline V CDR1 and CDR2: DFQATT, SNEGSKA (reference sequence). CDR3 nucleotides: TGCAGTACTAGAAAGGGACTAGCGGCCGCCTACGAGCAGTACTTC. Translating it yields CSTRKGLAAAYEQYF.

This clonotype was detected only a few times. The J gene is TRBJ2-1, the V gene TRBV7-9; weak D call: TRBD1 (6 bases). The DNA end is a closer match to TRBJ1-2, so the J assignment may be wrong. The CDR3 is 13 amino acids. Germline V gives CDR1 SEHNR, CDR2 FQNEAQ (reference sequence). The CDR3, as DNA: TGTGCCAGCAGCTTTTCAGGGGACTATGGCTACACCTTC. This translates into CASSFSGDYGYTF.

This clonotype was observed many times. This chain links TRBV6-1 with TRBJ2-7; D not resolved. Germline lookup yields CDR1 MNHNS and CDR2 SASEGT. Trimming cost V 5 bases and J 1 base, with 12 bases left between them. This CDR3 has 14 amino acids. CDR3 nucleotide sequence: TGTGCCAGCAGTCCAACGGAATTGTCCTACGAGCAGTACTTC. This sequence encodes CASSPTELSYEQYF.

The chain combines TRBV20-1 with TRBJ2-7; 7 bases align to TRBD1. Per germline, CDR1 DFQATT and CDR2 SNEGSKA (reference sequence). CDR3 length equals 12 residues. V lost 6 bases to trimming and J lost 5 bases; unmatched junction nucleotides: 7. The CDR3 DNA is TGCAGTGCACCCAGACAGGGCCACGAGCAGTACTTC. Encoded protein: CSAPRQGHEQYF.

This clonotype was counted once. Compared with germline, one end of the junction differs, possibly owing to a read error. V and J are TRBV20-1 and TRBJ1-6; D is unclear. Germline V lookup: CDR1 DFQATT, CDR2 SNEGSKA (reference sequence). There are 15 residues in the CDR3. The DNA of the CDR3 is TGCAGTGCTAACCGACTAGCGCGAGACTCCTACGAGCAGTACTTT. Translated, it gives CSANRLARDSYEQYF.

With respect to this clonotype: Likely a read error: the CDR3 ends without its conserved phenylalanine or tryptophan. The limits of the CDR3 on the DNA are not certain, so only TCRdb's listed CDR3 is given. The chain links TRBV10-3 to TRBJ2-6; the table gives TRBD1 as D, unverified against the DNA. Ends included, the CDR3 has 15 residues. In germline, CDR1 is ENHRY, CDR2 SYGVKD. CDR3 protein: CAIGTPGGNEQYFGA.

This chain joins TRBV30 and TRBJ1-6; the D is unclear. The germline V and J ends were trimmed by 1 base and 7 bases, with 2 bases remaining between them. This CDR3 contains 11 residues. CDR1 is GTSNPN, CDR2 SVGIG, per germline (reference sequence). CDR3 nucleotide sequence: TGTGCCTGGAGTGAGAATTCACCCCTCCACTTT. This translates into CAWSENSPLHF.

There are many counts of this clonotype. The chain couples TRBV28 to TRBJ2-7; 9 bases are a match to TRBD1. The CDR3 sequence is 15 residues long. CDR1 is MDHEN and CDR2 is SYDVKM in the germline V gene. Trimming at V came to 6 bases and at J to 5 bases, leaving 11 bases not matched to a gene. DNA of the CDR3: TGTGCCAGCAGCACACCGGGACAGGGCATGAACGAGCAGTACTTC. Its translation: CASSTPGQGMNEQYF.

This clonotype was counted ten times or more. The final CDR3 position lacks the conserved phenylalanine or tryptophan, pointing to a likely read error. The DNA is left out, because the CDR3 cannot be placed on it with certainty; the CDR3 is given as TCRdb lists it. The V gene is TRBV7-8, the J gene TRBJ2-7. Germline CDR1 is SGHVS and CDR2 is FQNEAQ. The CDR3 is 14 residues long, counting both termini. The CDR3: CASSSYASGYTFGS.

This clonotype has just one count. The chain has TRBV6-6 and TRBJ2-5; D gene uncertain. The DNA end is a closer match to TRBJ2-1, so the J assignment may be wrong. The CDR3 is made up of 13 amino acids. The germline gives CDR1 MNHNY, CDR2 SVGAGI (reference sequence). The CDR3 loop is CASSDSVVNEQFF. Here the CDR3 DNA reads TGTGCCAGCAGTGATTCAGTAGTCAATGAGCAGTTCTTC.

With regard to this clonotype: A much larger clone differs from this one at a single base, so this may be a read error. The chain joins TRBV28 to TRBJ1-4, with a tentative D call TRBD1 (6 bases). Trimming took off 3 bases at V and 8 bases at J, with 16 bases between the two ends. CDR1 is MDHEN, CDR2 SYDVKM, per germline. The CDR3 is 15 amino acids. CDR3 protein: CASSFPGGGQEKLFF. The CDR3 DNA reads TGTGCCAGCAGTTTTCCCGGCGGGGGCCAGGAAAAACTGTTTTTT.

This sequence joins TRBV5-1 and TRBJ2-5, with D unresolved. The V gene's germline CDR1 is SGHRS and CDR2 YFSETQ. The CDR3 is made up of 14 amino acids. V shed 0 bases and J shed 4 bases, with 10 bases lying between them. The CDR3 coding sequence is TGCGCCAGCAGCTTGGGGAGCGACGGAGAGACCCAGTACTTC. Translated, it gives CASSLGSDGETQYF. Looking up the rest from reference TRBV5-1 and TRBJ2-5 gives the full variable domain: KAGVTQTPRYLIKTRGQQVTLSCSPISGHRSVSWYQQTPGQGLQFLFEYFSETQRNKGNFPGRFSGRQFSNSRSEMNVSTLELGDSALYLCASSLGSDGETQYFGPGTRLLVL.

Ten or more counts support this clonotype. The genes are TRBV27 and TRBJ2-4; either TRBD1 or TRBD2 may supply D (5 bases each). This CDR3 is 15 amino acids long. Looked up from germline, CDR1 is MNHEY and CDR2 is SMNVEV (reference sequence). The ends were cut back, 3 bases at V and 3 bases at J, with 12 bases in the middle. CDR3 coding DNA: TGTGCCAGCAGTTTCCAGGGTCGGGGCAAAAACATTCAGTACTTC. Amino acids: CASSFQGRGKNIQYF.

Notes on this clonotype: Since a much larger clone is just one base distant, this may be a read error. The chain recombines TRBV18 with TRBJ2-5; 10 positions match TRBD1. The trim removed 4 bases at V and 5 bases at J, leaving 4 bases unmatched. Germline CDR1 reads KGHSH; CDR2 reads LQKENI. The length of the CDR3 is 14 residues. CDR3 in DNA: TGTGCCAGCTCACTAGGACAGGGGGTGGAGACCCAGTACTTC. Its protein product is CASSLGQGVETQYF.

In its sample, this clonotype was seen many times. The chain recombines TRBV11-2 with TRBJ1-1; 9 nucleotides match TRBD1. The V segment lost 2 bases and the J segment 6 bases; nucleotides outside the gene matches: 7. Per germline, CDR1 SGHAT and CDR2 FQNNGV. The CDR3 runs to 15 residues. CDR3 sequence reads: CASSLSLWTGAEAFF. For the CDR3, the DNA is TGTGCCAGCAGCTTATCCCTTTGGACAGGGGCTGAAGCTTTCTTT.